Each of the 32 T cell receptor beta chains below was sequenced from the same sample in a study of blood T cell repertoires in COVID-19. Data came from immunoSEQ multiplex PCR; TCRdb stores just in-frame clones and leaves some out. The sample lists 160,000 or so clones; roughly 90% were seen once. Sequenced sample: peripheral blood. The receptors stem from a woman between 50 and 59 years old with acute or convalescent COVID-19.

This sequence joins TRBV5-6 and TRBJ1-5; weak D call: TRBD1 (5 bases). The V and J ends lost 0 bases and 4 bases respectively, with 11 bases between them. Germline V gene sequence: CDR1 SGHDT, CDR2 YYEEEE. The CDR3 is made up of 15 amino acids. The CDR3 region is CASSLAGGINQPQHF. CDR3 nucleotides: TGTGCCAGCAGCTTGGCCGGGGGAATAAATCAGCCCCAGCATTTT.

The gene calls are TRBV19 and TRBJ2-3, with D possibly matching TRBD2 (6 bases). The CDR3 loop spans 14 amino acids. Trimming took off 6 bases at V and 6 bases at J, with 16 bases between the two ends. CDR1 and CDR2 from the germline V gene are LNHDA and SQIVND (reference sequence). CDR3 DNA sequence: TGTGCCAGTAGAGAAGTGACTAGTTTGGATACGCAGTATTTT. It translates to CASREVTSLDTQYF.

This chain connects TRBV5-1 to TRBJ2-1, with 14 bases lining up with TRBD2. This CDR3 contains 16 residues. J was trimmed by 9 bases and V by 4 bases; bases with no gene match: 9. Germline V gene sequence: CDR1 SGHRS, CDR2 YFSETQ. The CDR3 DNA sequence: TGCGCCAGCAGCCCGGGACTAGCGGGGGACGTCGGTGAGCAGTTCTTC. Amino acids: CASSPGLAGDVGEQFF.

The rearrangement joins TRBV7-2 to TRBJ2-3, with 10 bases identical to TRBD2. V lost 2 bases, J lost 2 bases, and 4 bases stayed unmatched. This CDR3 is built from 16 residues. CDR1 is SGHTA, CDR2 FQGNSA, per germline. The CDR3 coding sequence is TGTGCCAGCAGCTTAAGACTAGCGGGTGTCACAGATACGCAGTATTTT. Translating it yields CASSLRLAGVTDTQYF.

The rearrangement links TRBV6-5 to TRBJ1-5, with a possible D match to TRBD1 (5 bases). CDR3 length: 14 amino acids. Germline V gives CDR1 MNHEY, CDR2 SVGAGI. V lost 7 bases, J lost 4 bases, and 14 bases lay in between. CDR3 in DNA: TGTGCCAGCACCCCTACAGGTTTTAATCAGCCCCAGCATTTT. Translated, it gives CASTPTGFNQPQHF.

The CDR3 bases are TGTGCCAGCAGCTTCAGACAGGCGGTGAACACTGAAGCTTTCTTT. Its translation is CASSFRQAVNTEAFF. The chain uses TRBV11-2 and TRBJ1-1, with D perhaps matching TRBD1 (6 bases). CDR1 is SGHAT and CDR2 is FQNNGV in the germline V gene. Between the trimmed V and J ends, which lost 3 bases and 0 bases, there was a span of 11 bases. CDR3 size: 15 residues. The full variable domain, completed using reference TRBV11-2 and TRBJ1-1, is EAGVAQSPRYKIIEKRQSVAFWCNPISGHATLYWYQQILGQGPKLLIQFQNNGVVDDSQLPKDRFSAERLKGVDSTLKIQPAKLEDSAVYLCASSFRQAVNTEAFFGQGTRLTVV.

The chain links TRBV7-2 to TRBJ2-1; D not certain. This CDR3 is 14 amino acids long. V lost 1 base to trimming and J lost 9 bases, with 13 bases between them. The germline V gene encodes CDR1 SGHTA and CDR2 FQGNSA. The chain's CDR3 is CASSLGSGSLEQFF. CDR3 in DNA: TGTGCCAGCAGCTTAGGGTCGGGTAGCCTTGAGCAGTTCTTC.

The chain carries TRBV2 and TRBJ2-3, with unresolved D. Per germline, CDR1 SNHLY and CDR2 FYNNEI. V was clipped by 11 bases and J by 0 bases, with 12 bases between them. The CDR3 contains 13 residues. CDR3 region: CAPQRVSTDTQYF. The CDR3, as DNA: TGTGCCCCCCAGCGAGTTAGCACAGATACGCAGTATTTT.

The chain couples TRBV7-6 to TRBJ2-7; D is possibly TRBD2 (6 bases). The V gene lost 1 base and the J gene lost 4 bases, with 17 bases spanning the gap. The germline V gene encodes CDR1 SGHVS and CDR2 FNYEAQ. The CDR3 has 16 amino acids. This CDR3 reads CASSLGSRGSGYEQYF. The CDR3 DNA is TGTGCCAGCAGCTTAGGGTCTCGGGGGAGTGGATACGAGCAGTACTTC.

CDR3 sequence reads: CASSPRVTGGDEKLFF. CDR3 in DNA: TGTGCCAGCAGCCCCCGGGTTACGGGAGGGGATGAAAAACTGTTTTTT. The V call is TRBV11-2, the J call TRBJ1-4; D is possibly TRBD1 (5 bases). The V gene lost 5 bases and the J gene lost 6 bases, with 19 bases spanning the gap. The CDR3 totals 16 residues. Germline-derived CDR1 and CDR2 are SGHAT and FQNNGV.

The V gene is TRBV7-9, the J gene TRBJ2-5; D perhaps matches TRBD2 (7 bases). The CDR3 has 16 amino acids. Trimming removed 5 bases from V and 2 bases from J, with 18 bases in between. Germline V gives CDR1 SEHNR, CDR2 FQNEAQ (reference sequence). The CDR3 nucleotides read TGTGCCAGCAGCCCACCTGGCGGGGGCTGGCAAGAGACCCAGTACTTC. The encoded protein is CASSPPGGGWQETQYF.

This chain links TRBV12-3 or TRBV12-4 with TRBJ1-1, with no clear D. This CDR3 has 12 residues. V was trimmed by 6 bases and J by 3 bases, leaving 8 bases between them. CDR3 sequence: CASSPGHTEAFF. The CDR3 bases are TGTGCCAGCAGCCCTGGCCACACTGAAGCTTTCTTT.

The chain couples TRBV18 to TRBJ2-7; TRBD1 is a possible D gene (5 bases). In germline, CDR1 is KGHSH, CDR2 LQKENI. The CDR3 is 15 amino acids. V lost 0 bases and J lost 2, with 11 bases in between. The CDR3 DNA is TGTGCCAGCTCACCACCGATGACAGCCACCTACGAGCAGTACTTC. Translated, it gives CASSPPMTATYEQYF.

This rearrangement joins TRBV6-2 or TRBV6-3 to TRBJ1-1, with TRBD1 identical over 11 bases. Germline-derived CDR1 and CDR2 are MNHEY and SVGEGT. The CDR3 runs 15 residues. With 0 bases clipped from V and 10 bases from J, the junction kept 7 bases outside the gene matches. The CDR3 DNA is TGTGCCAGCAGTTACTCTGGACAGGGGGCCGGTGTAGCTTTCTTT. This encodes CASSYSGQGAGVAFF.

The V call is TRBV27, the J call TRBJ2-7; TRBD1 matches 8 bases. V gave up 8 bases and J gave up 2 bases; unmatched junction bases: 5. CDR3 length: 13 amino acids. CDR1 MNHEY and CDR2 SMNVEV come from the germline V gene (reference sequence). The CDR3 region has the DNA TGTGCCAGCGGCGACAGGGGTGCCTACGAGCAGTACTTC. Amino acids: CASGDRGAYEQYF.

V usage is TRBV18 and J usage is TRBJ2-1, with 14 bases fitting TRBD2. Germline-derived CDR1 and CDR2 are KGHSH and LQKENI. CDR3 length equals 17 residues. Germline trimming cut 3 bases from V and 3 bases from J; bases unmatched to any gene: 4. The DNA of the CDR3 is TGTGCCAGCTCACCGCCCGGGACTAGCGGGAGCTACAATGAGCAGTTCTTC. It translates to CASSPPGTSGSYNEQFF.

The gene calls are TRBV7-2 and TRBJ2-1; 7 bases align to TRBD2. The junction had 10 bases not matched to a gene; V was cut back by 1 base and J by 4 bases. The germline CDR1 and CDR2 sequences are SGHTA and FQGNSA. The CDR3 is 17 amino acids. The chain's CDR3 is CASSLVGRREIYNEQFF. CDR3 nucleotides: TGTGCCAGCAGCTTAGTGGGGCGGCGGGAGATTTACAATGAGCAGTTCTTC.

J is TRBJ2-5 and V is TRBV12-2; the table's D gene call, TRBD2, was not cross checked with the DNA. TRBV12-2 is tagged as a pseudogene. The CDR3 is 16 amino acids. This CDR3 is CARPPGLPSGRETQYF. CDR3 nucleotides: TGTGCAAGACCTCCCGGGCTGCCTAGCGGGAGAGAGACCCAGTACTTC.

This clone was counted a few times. The chain combines TRBV10-3 with TRBJ2-2; 10 nucleotides align to TRBD1. Trimming removed 4 bases from V and 6 bases from J; junction bases left unmatched: 2. CDR1 and CDR2 from the germline V gene are ENHRY and SYGVKD. The CDR3 extends over 14 amino acids. The CDR3 region is CAISGGTGAGELFF. CDR3 sequence (DNA): TGTGCCATCAGTGGCGGGACAGGGGCCGGGGAGCTGTTTTTT.

The V gene is TRBV5-1, the J gene TRBJ2-3; tentative D call: TRBD2 (6 bases). CDR1 is SGHRS and CDR2 is YFSETQ in the germline V gene. Trimming cost V 1 base and J 2 bases, with 11 bases left between them. This CDR3 is built from 15 residues. CDR3: CASSLSGWLTDTQYF. The CDR3 nucleotides read TGCGCCAGCAGCTTGAGCGGGTGGCTCACAGATACGCAGTATTTT.

The V and J genes are TRBV6-2 or TRBV6-3 and TRBJ2-3, with 10 bases that match TRBD2. Germline assignment: CDR1 MNHEY and CDR2 SVGEGT. This CDR3 comprises 17 residues. V trimming: 2 bases; J trimming: 5 bases; junction bases outside the gene matches: 10. CDR3 residues: CASSYGPKRGGRDTQYF. Here the CDR3 DNA reads TGTGCCAGCAGTTACGGTCCAAAGCGGGGGGGCAGAGATACGCAGTATTTT.

This rearrangement joins TRBV13 to TRBJ1-6, with a possible D match to TRBD1 (5 bases). Germline CDR1 reads PRHDT; CDR2 reads FYEKMQ (reference sequence). The CDR3 runs 15 residues. V lost 4 bases, J lost 10 bases, and 17 bases lay in between. CDR3 protein: CASSSANPGYSPLHF. CDR3 nucleotide sequence: TGTGCCAGCAGCTCGGCGAACCCAGGGTACTCACCCCTCCACTTT.

The V gene is TRBV3-1 (or the pseudogene TRBV3-2), the J gene TRBJ2-3; D may be TRBD2 (5 bases). This CDR3 is built from 16 residues. The V and J ends lost 1 base and 0 bases respectively, with 11 bases between them. CDR1 and CDR2 (germline): LGHDT, YNNKEL (reference sequence). The CDR3 sequence is CASSQGRTLSTDTQYF. DNA of the CDR3: TGTGCCAGCAGCCAAGGACGGACTTTAAGCACAGATACGCAGTATTTT.

The chain carries TRBV7-8 and TRBJ2-2; 12 nucleotides agree with TRBD2. The V and J ends lost 5 bases and 5 bases, in that order; junction bases with no gene match: 6. CDR3 length equals 16 residues. Germline assignment: CDR1 SGHVS and CDR2 FQNEAQ. The CDR3 region has the DNA TGTGCCAGCAGCCCTACTAGCGGGAGGATTACCGGGGAGCTGTTTTTT. This encodes CASSPTSGRITGELFF.

The V gene is TRBV19, the J gene TRBJ2-3; D might be TRBD1 (5 bases). The CDR3 runs to 16 residues. Germline loops: CDR1 LNHDA, CDR2 SQIVND (reference sequence). Trimming removed 1 base at V and 1 base at J, with 12 bases between. The CDR3 protein is CASSIGARVGTDTQYF. The DNA of the CDR3 is TGTGCCAGTAGTATAGGAGCCAGGGTGGGCACAGATACGCAGTATTTT.

The J gene is TRBJ2-2, the V gene TRBV9, with D possibly matching TRBD2 (6 bases). From germline, CDR1 is SGDLS and CDR2 YYNGEE. V was clipped by 0 bases and J by 4 bases, with 10 bases between them. This CDR3 region has 15 residues. CDR3 in DNA: TGTGCCAGCAGCGTAGTACCCGGGGGCACCGGGGAGCTGTTTTTT. As protein: CASSVVPGGTGELFF.

V and J are TRBV5-1 and TRBJ2-5; D uncertain. The CDR3 contains 14 residues. Germline CDR1 and CDR2: SGHRS and YFSETQ. V lost 0 bases to trimming and J lost 2 bases, with 8 bases between them. CDR3 protein: CASSLARLQETQYF. CDR3 sequence (DNA): TGCGCCAGCAGCTTGGCCCGTCTGCAAGAGACCCAGTACTTC.

The rearrangement links TRBV2 to TRBJ2-3; D perhaps matches TRBD1 (6 bases). Germline V gives CDR1 SNHLY, CDR2 FYNNEI. Trimming removed 8 bases at V and 3 bases at J, with 12 bases between. The CDR3 length is 13 residues. The DNA of the CDR3 is TGTGCCAGCGGAGACAGGAGAACAGATACGCAGTATTTT. This translates into CASGDRRTDTQYF. The whole variable domain, filled in from reference TRBV2 and TRBJ2-3, reads EPEVTQTPSHQVTQMGQEVILRCVPISNHLYFYWYRQILGQKVEFLVSFYNNEISEKSEIFDDQFSVERPDGSNFTLKIRSTKLEDSAMYFCASGDRRTDTQYFGPGTRLTVL.

V is TRBV5-1 and J is TRBJ2-5; D is possibly TRBD1 (5 bases). The V gene's germline CDR1 is SGHRS and CDR2 YFSETQ. The CDR3 is made up of 10 amino acids. The CDR3 loop is CASKGETQYF. Written as DNA, the CDR3 is TGCGCTTCCAAGGGGGAGACCCAGTACTTC.

This clone turned up a few times. The chain joins TRBV4-1 to TRBJ1-2; D gene ambiguous. CDR1 and CDR2 (germline): MGHRA, YSYEKL. There are 15 residues in the CDR3. V was shortened by 3 bases and J by 2 bases, with 13 bases between the two germline ends. CDR3 sequence (DNA): TGCGCCAGCAGCCAGAACTTGGGCCTGAACTATGGCTACACCTTC. Translated: CASSQNLGLNYGYTF.

J is TRBJ2-3 and V is TRBV13, with TRBD1 identical over 8 bases. The germline CDR1 and CDR2 sequences are PRHDT and FYEKMQ (reference sequence). This CDR3 has 13 amino acids. Trimming removed 5 bases from V and 5 bases from J; junction bases left unmatched: 3. This CDR3 is CASSRQGRDTQYF. CDR3 nucleotides: TGTGCCAGCAGCCGACAGGGGAGAGATACGCAGTATTTT.

The V gene is TRBV7-9, the J gene TRBJ2-2, with 8 bases identical to TRBD2. The CDR3 is made up of 15 amino acids. Germline V lookup: CDR1 SEHNR, CDR2 FQNEAQ (reference sequence). J lost 5 bases, V lost 0 bases, and 2 bases had no gene match. The CDR3: CASSLALAGTGELFF. CDR3 nucleotides: TGTGCCAGCAGCTTAGCGCTAGCGGGTACCGGGGAGCTGTTTTTT.